A single sample is the source of the 17 T cell receptor beta chains below, sequenced in a study of blood T cell repertoires in COVID-19. Data came from immunoSEQ multiplex PCR; TCRdb stores just in-frame clones and leaves some out. The table shows approximately 290,000 clones, with roughly 80% occurring only once. The material sequenced was peripheral blood. The origin of the receptors is a person aged 65-85 years with COVID-19, enrolled during active disease.

The genes are TRBV6-6 and TRBJ1-4, with 9 bases that match TRBD1. The junction had 6 bases not matched to a gene; V was cut back by 10 bases and J by 6 bases. CDR1 is MNHNY and CDR2 is SVGAGI in the germline V gene (reference sequence). There are 13 residues in the CDR3. The CDR3, as DNA: TGTGCCACCCGGGACAGGGCTGATGAAAAACTGTTTTTT. Translating it yields CATRDRADEKLFF.

The V call is TRBV9, the J call TRBJ2-1; TRBD2 matches at 11 bases. Germline CDR1 is SGDLS and CDR2 is YYNGEE. This CDR3 has 17 residues. The J segment lost 0 bases and the V segment lost 3 bases, leaving 5 bases of the junction unmatched. CDR3 loop: CASSAFSGGGSYNEQFF. CDR3 sequence (DNA): TGTGCCAGCAGCGCCTTTAGCGGGGGGGGCTCCTACAATGAGCAGTTCTTC.

The chain recombines TRBV18 with TRBJ2-1, with TRBD1 matching over 9 bases. The CDR3 covers 15 residues. V lost 5 bases, J lost 7 bases, and 9 bases stayed unmatched. Germline values: CDR1 KGHSH, CDR2 LQKENI. CDR3 protein: CASSLGQGFGNEQFF. The CDR3, as DNA: TGTGCCAGCTCATTAGGACAGGGGTTTGGTAATGAGCAGTTCTTC.

This clone was counted a few times. V usage is TRBV6-4 and J usage is TRBJ2-4; weak D call: TRBD1 (6 bases). The CDR3 runs to 15 residues. Germline V gene lookup returns CDR1 MRHNA and CDR2 SNTAGT. Trimming left V 6 bases short and J 6 bases short, with 18 bases between. The CDR3 DNA is TGTGCCAGCAGCGAGGAGGCAGGGGTCATAAACATTCAGTACTTC. As protein: CASSEEAGVINIQYF.

CDR3 DNA sequence: TGCGCCAGCAGGGAGGGGCGGGGGTCCCGCCAGCCCCAGCATTTT. Its translation: CASREGRGSRQPQHF. V gene TRBV4-1 combines with J gene TRBJ1-5, with D possibly matching TRBD1 (5 bases). The germline V gene encodes CDR1 MGHRA and CDR2 YSYEKL. V lost 6 bases and J lost 7, with 19 bases in between. The length of the CDR3 is 15 residues.

The chain links TRBV18 to TRBJ1-1, with 8 bases fitting TRBD1. V was pared by 6 bases and J by 5 bases, with 5 bases of the junction left unmatched. The CDR3 runs to 13 residues. The germline gives CDR1 KGHSH, CDR2 LQKENI. As DNA, the CDR3 is TGTGCCAGCTCTACAGGGGGGAGAACTGAAGCTTTCTTT. It translates to CASSTGGRTEAFF.

This chain links TRBV28 with TRBJ1-2; the D gene is possibly TRBD1 (5 bases). CDR1 is MDHEN and CDR2 is SYDVKM in the germline V gene. CDR3 size: 15 residues. Trimming removed 4 bases at V and 8 bases at J, with 20 bases between. This CDR3 is CASSSVWGRAGGYTF. The CDR3 nucleotides read TGTGCCAGCAGTTCGGTTTGGGGGAGAGCGGGAGGCTACACCTTC.

J is TRBJ2-3 and V is TRBV27; 8 bases are shared with TRBD1. The germline CDR1 and CDR2 sequences are MNHEY and SMNVEV (reference sequence). The CDR3 extends over 15 amino acids. J gave up 4 bases and V 5 bases, and 8 bases lay outside the gene matches. The CDR3 region has the DNA TGTGCCAGCAGTCCACGTCCAGGGGGCCCAGATACGCAGTATTTT. It specifies CASSPRPGGPDTQYF.

V and J are TRBV21-1 and TRBJ1-2. TRBV21-1 is recorded as a pseudogene. This CDR3 has 14 residues. CDR3 protein: CASSAQRANYGYTF. The CDR3 DNA is TGTGCCAGCAGCGCCCAGCGAGCTAACTATGGCTACACCTTC.

The V call is TRBV19, the J call TRBJ2-3; 8 nucleotides align to TRBD2. V shed 4 bases, J shed 1 base, and the junction held 4 bases outside the gene matches. The CDR3 runs 15 residues. Germline CDR1 and CDR2: LNHDA and SQIVND (reference sequence). CDR3 DNA sequence: TGTGCCAGTAGTAACGGGAGGGTCGGCACAGATACGCAGTATTTT. It encodes CASSNGRVGTDTQYF.

V gene TRBV3-1 (or the pseudogene TRBV3-2) combines with J gene TRBJ2-1; D might be TRBD1 (5 bases). The CDR3 loop spans 12 amino acids. The V and J ends lost 4 bases and 9 bases respectively, with 10 bases between them. The germline V gene encodes CDR1 LGHDT and CDR2 YNNKEL (reference sequence). In nucleotides, the CDR3 is TGTGCCAGCAGCCCGTGGGGCGTTGAGCAGTTCTTC. It yields the protein CASSPWGVEQFF.

J is TRBJ2-1 and V is TRBV6-1; 8 bases fit TRBD2. The CDR3 consists of 14 residues. The V gene end was trimmed by 4 bases and the J gene end by 9 bases; junction bases not matched to a gene: 8. Germline CDR1 and CDR2: MNHNS and SASEGT. The CDR3 region is CASSVREGRFEQFF. CDR3 sequence (DNA): TGTGCCAGCAGTGTACGGGAGGGCCGATTTGAGCAGTTCTTC.

The chain links TRBV29-1 to TRBJ2-1, with D unclear. There are 15 residues in the CDR3. Trimming took off 4 bases at V and 6 bases at J, with 19 bases between the two ends. From germline, CDR1 is SQVTM and CDR2 ANQGSEA. CDR3: CSVGRDAVRFNEQFF. The CDR3 DNA follows: TGCAGCGTTGGAAGAGATGCCGTCCGATTCAATGAGCAGTTCTTC.

This chain links TRBV30 with TRBJ1-2; weak D call: TRBD1 (6 bases). CDR3 length: 13 residues. Germline CDR1 GTSNPN, CDR2 SVGIG (reference sequence). Trimming took off 2 bases at V and 6 bases at J, with 13 bases between the two ends. In DNA form, the CDR3 reads TGTGCCTGGAGTTCCGGACAGCTCGATGGCTACACCTTC. Residues: CAWSSGQLDGYTF.

The chain combines TRBV24-1 with TRBJ2-7; TRBD2 matches at 8 bases. The V gene end was trimmed by 8 bases and the J gene end by 5 bases; junction bases not matched to a gene: 13. The CDR3 sequence is 15 residues long. The V gene's germline CDR1 is KGHDR and CDR2 SFDVKD. CDR3 DNA: TGTGCCACCACAAGCCGCTCGGGGGGGGCCCACGAGCAGTACTTC. Translating it yields CATTSRSGGAHEQYF.

This clone was counted only a few times. The chain links TRBV6-1 to TRBJ1-1; no firm D call. Germline V gene data show CDR1 as MNHNS and CDR2 as SASEGT. The CDR3 is 19 amino acids. The ends were cut back, 2 bases at V and 1 base at J, with 23 bases in the middle. CDR3 sequence: CASSEWRSVRGGKNTEAFF. The CDR3 nucleotides are TGTGCCAGCAGTGAATGGCGTAGCGTACGCGGCGGGAAGAACACTGAAGCTTTCTTT.

The chain joins TRBV14 to TRBJ2-2; maybe TRBD1 (6 bases). Germline V gene data show CDR1 as SGHDN and CDR2 as FVKESK. CDR3 length: 15 residues. V lost 2 bases, J lost 1 base, and 8 bases lay in between. The CDR3 protein is CASSQMTGNTGELFF. CDR3 bases: TGTGCCAGCAGCCAAATGACAGGGAACACCGGGGAGCTGTTTTTT. Full variable domain (rest looked up from reference TRBV14 and TRBJ2-2): EAGVTQFPSHSVIEKGQTVTLRCDPISGHDNLYWYRRVMGKEIKFLLHFVKESKQDESGMPNNRFLAERTGGTYSTLKVQPAELEDSGVYFCASSQMTGNTGELFFGEGSRLTVL.